Presented here are 14 T cell receptor beta chains from one specimen sequenced in a study of blood T cells in healthy people across ages. The second PCR ran roughly 6 to 11 cycles with a sample-barcoded 5' primer and J-beta primers. MiXCR, run by TCRdb on the 5' RACE reads, gives a single entry per CDR3 protein. Seen here are roughly 500,000 distinct CDR3 sequences, roughly 29% observed once, and the top ten hold 18%. Sequencing was done on a sample of blood. The receptors stem from a woman aged 70-85 years in good health.

The sample holds a few counts of this clonotype. This sequence joins TRBV4-2 and TRBJ2-7; D possibly matches TRBD1 or TRBD2 (6 bases each). The V and J ends lost 4 bases and 6 bases respectively, with 13 bases between them. CDR3 length: 13 residues. The germline V gene has CDR1 LGHNA and CDR2 YNFKEQ. The CDR3 here is CASSLADRPEQYF. CDR3 nucleotides: TGTGCCAGCAGCCTAGCGGACAGACCCGAGCAGTACTTC.

V usage is TRBV9 and J usage is TRBJ2-7, with D possibly being TRBD1 (6 bases). V was pared by 0 bases and J by 6 bases, with 13 bases between. The CDR3 length is 14 residues. Germline CDR1 reads SGDLS; CDR2 reads YYNGEE. The CDR3 region has the DNA TGTGCCAGCAGCGTAGGAGAGGGGGTCTGCGAGCAGTACTTC. The encoded protein is CASSVGEGVCEQYF.

This clonotype was recorded a few times. The chain combines TRBV11-3 with TRBJ1-5; D is ambiguous. The CDR3 totals 13 residues. CDR1 SGHNT and CDR2 YENEEA come from the germline V gene. V was cut by 4 bases and J by 4 bases, with 8 bases left in between. The CDR3 reads CASSSTSNQPQHF. CDR3 sequence (DNA): TGTGCCAGCAGCTCGACTTCTAATCAGCCCCAGCATTTT. The full variable domain, rest sourced from reference TRBV11-3 and TRBJ1-5, is EAGVVQSPRYKIIEKKQPVAFWCNPISGHNTLYWYLQNLGQGPELLIRYENEEAVDDSQLPKDRFSAERLKGVDSTLKIQPAELGDSAVYLCASSSTSNQPQHFGDGTRLSIL.

This clonotype has more than one count but fewer than ten. This CDR3 is CASSLKGTSGGEETQYF. As DNA, the CDR3 is TGTGCCAGCAGCTTGAAAGGCACTAGCGGGGGGGAAGAGACCCAGTACTTC. V and J are TRBV5-4 and TRBJ2-5, with 13 bases identical to TRBD2. V was clipped by 1 base and J by 3 bases; unmatched bases: 6. Germline CDR1 and CDR2: SGHNT and YYREEE (reference sequence). CDR3 length: 17 amino acids.

The chain uses TRBV5-1 and TRBJ1-5; D perhaps matches TRBD1 (5 bases). Germline V CDR1 and CDR2: SGHRS, YFSETQ. The CDR3 spans 15 residues. Deletions cut 0 bases from V and 3 bases from J, with 10 bases between. In DNA form, the CDR3 reads TGCGCCAGCAGCTTGGCTGGGGGGGACAATCAGCCCCAGCATTTT. Protein: CASSLAGGDNQPQHF.

The chain is built from TRBV5-1 and TRBJ2-6; TRBD1 aligns across 8 bases. The CDR3 has 17 residues. Trimming at V came to 4 bases and at J to 0 bases, leaving 6 bases not matched to a gene. From germline, CDR1 is SGHRS and CDR2 YFSETQ. CDR3 nucleotide sequence: TGCGCCAGCAGCCCGGGACAGGCACGCTCTGGGGCCAACGTCCTGACTTTC. This sequence encodes CASSPGQARSGANVLTF.

This clonotype was observed a few times. This sequence joins TRBV20-1 and TRBJ2-4, with D perhaps given as TRBD1 or TRBD2 (5 bases each). Germline V gene data show CDR1 as DFQATT and CDR2 as SNEGSKA (reference sequence). The CDR3 extends over 14 amino acids. In DNA form, the CDR3 reads TGCAGCTGCAGGGAGAGGCAAGCCAAAAACATTCAGTACTTC. Its translation: CSCRERQAKNIQYF.

This clonotype was detected a few times. The V gene is TRBV7-6, the J gene TRBJ2-5; 7 nucleotides match TRBD1. This CDR3 has 14 amino acids. Germline CDR1 SGHVS, CDR2 FNYEAQ. J was trimmed by 4 bases and V by 5 bases; bases with no gene match: 7. CDR3 loop: CASSLEAGGETQYF. Here the CDR3 DNA reads TGTGCCAGCAGCCTAGAGGCAGGGGGAGAGACCCAGTACTTC.

This clonotype was seen more than once but under ten times. The V gene is TRBV4-2, the J gene TRBJ2-7, with 10 bases identical to TRBD2. Trimming took 4 bases from V and 0 from J; bases not matched to a gene: 12. The length of the CDR3 is 18 residues. Germline loops: CDR1 LGHNA, CDR2 YNFKEQ. The CDR3 region is CASSLVGSSGGNSYEQYF. Written as DNA, the CDR3 is TGTGCCAGCAGCCTGGTCGGTTCTAGCGGGGGCAACTCCTACGAGCAGTACTTC.

This clonotype came up many times. The rearrangement links TRBV5-1 to TRBJ2-5; 14 bases agree with TRBD2. Germline V gene data show CDR1 as SGHRS and CDR2 as YFSETQ. This CDR3 is built from 16 residues. After removal of 4 bases from V and 1 base from J, the junction contained 3 bases not matched to a gene. In DNA, the CDR3 is TGCGCCAGCAGCGTGGGACTAGCGGGGGTCCAAGAGACCCAGTACTTC. Translated, it gives CASSVGLAGVQETQYF.

This clonotype was seen a few times. The chain links TRBV7-9 to TRBJ1-2; D is uncertain. Trimming removed 4 bases at V and 8 bases at J, with 14 bases between. This CDR3 is built from 13 residues. Germline CDR1 and CDR2: SEHNR and FQNEAQ (reference sequence). As DNA, the CDR3 is TGTGCCAGCAGCTCCGGCCAGGAGGCAGGCTACACCTTC. It encodes CASSSGQEAGYTF.

This clonotype was observed a handful of times. The chain joins TRBV5-1 to TRBJ2-1; 8 nucleotides match TRBD2. With 4 bases clipped from V and 3 bases from J, the junction kept 9 bases outside the gene matches. The CDR3 consists of 16 residues. Germline V gene lookup returns CDR1 SGHRS and CDR2 YFSETQ. The DNA for the CDR3 is TGCGCCAGCAGCGGCGGCGGGGGGAACTTCTACAATGAGCAGTTCTTC. This encodes CASSGGGGNFYNEQFF.

This clonotype was picked up a small number of times. The gene calls are TRBV25-1 and TRBJ1-2; D gene uncertain. Trimming cost V 1 base and J 0 bases, with 9 bases left between them. The CDR3 consists of 15 residues. Per the germline V gene, CDR1 is MGHDK and CDR2 is SYGVNS. The CDR3 reads CASSEFTATNYGYTF. The CDR3 nucleotides are TGTGCCAGCAGTGAATTTACAGCGACTAACTATGGCTACACCTTC.

The genes are TRBV20-1 and TRBJ2-4; the match to TRBD2 covers 7 bases. V gave up 1 base and J gave up 2 bases; unmatched junction bases: 17. Per germline, CDR1 DFQATT and CDR2 SNEGSKA (reference sequence). The CDR3 has 19 amino acids. CDR3 nucleotides: TGCAGTGCTAGAGTATTGGGGGGGTTCAGGGTCGGGACCAAAAACATTCAGTACTTC. Protein sequence: CSARVLGGFRVGTKNIQYF.